Listed below are T cell receptor beta chains from one sample, sequenced in a study of molecular identifiers for immune sequencing clone quantification. TCRdb redid the calling of the PCR reads with MiXCR, one entry per CDR3 protein. The sample contains about half a million distinct CDR3 sequences, 25% of which appear only once. The sequenced sample consisted of naive CD8+ T cells from blood, with Jurkat cell RNA spiked in. The receptors stem from a human donor in good health. Some libraries in this study had Jurkat cell RNA spiked in. CDR3s include the opening cysteine and the closing phenylalanine or tryptophan. Each record gives: CDR3 protein, CDR3 DNA, J gene, D gene, clone size, V gene. A D gene is named only where the DNA matches it firmly. Rows may omit the clone size; those that give it use once, few, many or a size class.

CDR3: CASSPEGAHSYNEQFF
DNA: TGCGCCAGCAGCCCGGAAGGGGCTCACTCCTACAATGAGCAGTTCTTC
J: TRBJ2-1
D: -
size: -
V: TRBV4-3

CDR3: CASRKRGCSTDTQYF
DNA: TGCGCCAGCAGAAAACGGGGCTGTAGCACAGATACGCAGTATTTT
J: TRBJ2-3
D: -
size: -
V: TRBV23-1

CDR3: CASSAGRQSAGANVLTF
DNA: TGTGCCAGCAGCGCCGGCAGGCAGTCCGCTGGGGCCAACGTCCTGACTTTC
J: TRBJ2-6
D: -
size: -
V: TRBV9

CDR3: CASSDRDSMNTEAFF
DNA: TGTGCCAGCAGCGACAGGGATTCGATGAACACTGAAGCTTTCTTT
J: TRBJ1-1
D: -
size: -
V: TRBV9

CDR3: CASSLGGFYNEQFF
DNA: TGTGCCAGCAGTTTAGGGGGTTTCTACAATGAGCAGTTCTTC
J: TRBJ2-1
D: -
size: -
V: TRBV12-3/TRBV12-4

CDR3: CASSLLEGPSTGTQYF
DNA: TGTGCCAGCAGTTTACTGGAGGGTCCTAGCACAGGTACGCAGTATTTT
J: TRBJ2-3
D: -
size: -
V: TRBV27

CDR3: CASSQEKTASVNEQFF
DNA: TGCGCCAGCAGCCAAGAAAAGACGGCTAGCGTCAATGAGCAGTTCTTC
J: TRBJ2-1
D: -
size: -
V: TRBV4-1

CDR3: CASTGQDYGYTF
DNA: TGTGCCAGTACCGGACAGGACTATGGCTACACCTTC
J: TRBJ1-2
D: TRBD1
size: -
V: TRBV19

CDR3: CSVDRPVPGGGTDTQYF
DNA: TGCAGCGTTGATCGCCCCGTACCAGGGGGCGGCACAGATACGCAGTATTTT
J: TRBJ2-3
D: TRBD1
size: many
V: TRBV29-1

CDR3: CASNQNPPRNREKRRWKHHIF
DNA: TGCGCCAGCAACCAAAACCCCCCCCGAAACAGGGAGAAAAGACGCTGGAAACACCATATATTT
J: TRBJ1-3
D: -
size: -
V: TRBV23-1

CDR3: CASSWGTGVWEQYF
DNA: TGTGCCAGCAGCTGGGGGACAGGTGTCTGGGAGCAGTACTTC
J: TRBJ2-7
D: TRBD1
size: -
V: TRBV6-5

CDR3: CSVEGTVPSADTQYF
DNA: TGCAGCGTTGAAGGGACGGTCCCAAGCGCAGATACGCAGTATTTT
J: TRBJ2-3
D: -
size: many
V: TRBV29-1

CDR3: CASSETSVFPDTQYF
DNA: TGTGCCAGCAGCGAGACTAGCGTCTTTCCAGATACGCAGTATTTT
J: TRBJ2-3
D: TRBD2
size: many
V: TRBV5-6

CDR3: CASSQGPLSGTGELFF
DNA: TGCGCCAGCAGCCAGGGGCCACTCTCAGGCACCGGGGAGCTGTTTTTT
J: TRBJ2-2
D: -
size: few
V: TRBV4-3

CDR3: CASRGLAGSSYEQYF
DNA: TGTGCCAGCAGGGGATTAGCGGGAAGTTCCTACGAGCAGTACTTC
J: TRBJ2-7
D: TRBD2
size: many
V: TRBV4-2

CDR3: CASSQRRDRGYEQYF
DNA: TGTGCCAGCAGTCAACGGCGAGACAGGGGGTACGAGCAGTACTTC
J: TRBJ2-7
D: TRBD1
size: -
V: TRBV7-6

CDR3: CASSLSPFGMETQYF
DNA: TGTGCCAGCAGTTTATCTCCGTTTGGAATGGAGACCCAGTACTTC
J: TRBJ2-5
D: -
size: many
V: TRBV28

CDR3: CASSQSTDWGEQFF
DNA: TGTGCCAGCAGCCAATCCACTGACTGGGGTGAGCAGTTCTTC
J: TRBJ2-1
D: -
size: -
V: TRBV3-1

CDR3: CASSPWTRTNVEQYF
DNA: TGTGCCAGCAGCCCCTGGACACGGACCAACGTCGAGCAGTACTTC
J: TRBJ2-7
D: -
size: -
V: TRBV7-9

CDR3: CASGAPPGQYTDTQYF
DNA: TGTGCTAGTGGTGCTCCACCGGGACAGTACACAGATACGCAGTATTTT
J: TRBJ2-3
D: TRBD1
size: many
V: TRBV12-5

CDR3: CASSVLPQLEKLFF
DNA: TGTGCCAGCAGTGTCCTCCCCCAGCTTGAAAAACTGTTTTTT
J: TRBJ1-4
D: -
size: -
V: TRBV2

CDR3: CASSSRPGLPRTGELFF
DNA: TGTGCCAGTAGTTCTCGGCCGGGACTGCCTCGCACCGGGGAGCTGTTTTTT
J: TRBJ2-2
D: -
size: -
V: TRBV19

CDR3: CASSEWVMANEKLFF
DNA: TGTGCCAGCAGTGAATGGGTCATGGCTAATGAAAAACTGTTTTTT
J: TRBJ1-4
D: -
size: -
V: TRBV2

CDR3: CASSSKPGQTYEQYF
DNA: TGTGCCAGCAGCTCCAAGCCGGGACAGACTTACGAGCAGTACTTC
J: TRBJ2-7
D: TRBD1
size: few
V: TRBV9

CDR3: CASGEIQETQYF
DNA: TGTGCCAGCGGGGAAATCCAAGAGACCCAGTACTTC
J: TRBJ2-5
D: -
size: -
V: TRBV3-1

CDR3: CASSPPGVHEQYF
DNA: TGTGCCAGCAGCCCCCCCGGGGTTCACGAGCAGTACTTC
J: TRBJ2-7
D: -
size: many
V: TRBV7-6

CDR3: CASRQRGADTGELFF
DNA: TGCGCCAGCCGACAGAGGGGGGCGGACACCGGGGAGCTGTTTTTT
J: TRBJ2-2
D: -
size: many
V: TRBV4-3

CDR3: CASSQARTAINGYTF
DNA: TGTGCCAGCAGCCAAGCCCGGACAGCTATTAATGGCTACACCTTC
J: TRBJ1-2
D: -
size: many
V: TRBV3-1

CDR3: CASSQVGTEAFF
DNA: TGCGCCAGCAGCCAAGTAGGCACTGAAGCTTTCTTT
J: TRBJ1-1
D: -
size: many
V: TRBV4-1

CDR3: CASSVGGPLSAKNIQYF
DNA: TGTGCCAGCAGCGTCGGGGGACCCCTATCAGCCAAAAACATTCAGTACTTC
J: TRBJ2-4
D: -
size: few
V: TRBV9

CDR3: CASSPIRTSGSEQYF
DNA: TGTGCCAGCAGTCCTATTAGGACTAGCGGGAGCGAGCAGTACTTC
J: TRBJ2-7
D: TRBD2
size: many
V: TRBV6-5

CDR3: CASSYCTGQETQYF
DNA: TGTGCCAGCAGTTATTGCACAGGCCAAGAGACCCAGTACTTC
J: TRBJ2-5
D: -
size: -
V: TRBV6-2/TRBV6-3

CDR3: CASGLPPAAGGTPYEQYF
DNA: TGTGCTAGTGGTTTGCCTCCTGCAGCGGGGGGAACCCCCTACGAGCAGTACTTC
J: TRBJ2-7
D: TRBD2
size: -
V: TRBV12-5

CDR3: CATSRLGAQGDYTEAFF
DNA: TGTGCCACCAGCAGATTAGGGGCACAGGGGGATTACACTGAAGCTTTCTTT
J: TRBJ1-1
D: TRBD1
size: -
V: TRBV15

CDR3: CSVQEDIQYF
DNA: TGCAGTGTCCAAGAGGACATTCAGTACTTC
J: TRBJ2-4
D: -
size: -
V: TRBV20-1

CDR3: CASSPSTSKSSYEQYF
DNA: TGTGCCAGCAGCCCATCGACTAGTAAGAGCTCCTACGAGCAGTACTTC
J: TRBJ2-7
D: -
size: -
V: TRBV5-8

CDR3: CAGSQRAPGDITDTQYF
DNA: TGTGCCGGCAGCCAAAGGGCCCCGGGGGACATCACAGATACGCAGTATTTT
J: TRBJ2-3
D: -
size: -
V: TRBV4-2

CDR3: CASSYGGTLSSYNEQFF
DNA: TGTGCCAGCAGTTACGGGGGGACTCTGAGCTCCTACAATGAGCAGTTCTTC
J: TRBJ2-1
D: TRBD2
size: -
V: TRBV28

CDR3: CASSLGTGIYEQYF
DNA: TGTGCCAGCAGCTTAGGGACAGGGATCTACGAGCAGTACTTC
J: TRBJ2-7
D: TRBD1
size: few
V: TRBV11-2

CDR3: CASSEAPARHLNTEAFF
DNA: TGTGCCAGCAGTGAAGCTCCTGCCCGACACCTGAACACTGAAGCTTTCTTT
J: TRBJ1-1
D: -
size: few
V: TRBV6-1

CDR3: CASSYVSSYGYTF
DNA: TGTGCCAGCAGTTACGTCAGCTCTTATGGCTACACCTTC
J: TRBJ1-2
D: -
size: -
V: TRBV6-2/TRBV6-3

CDR3: CATSIAGGGYEQYF
DNA: TGTGCCACTAGTATAGCGGGGGGGGGCTACGAGCAGTACTTC
J: TRBJ2-7
D: TRBD2
size: -
V: TRBV19

CDR3: CASSWNGAAYEQYF
DNA: TGTGCCAGCAGTTGGAACGGGGCGGCCTACGAGCAGTACTTC
J: TRBJ2-7
D: -
size: few
V: TRBV28

CDR3: CASSLAEGQGIDTQYF
DNA: TGTGCCAGCAGCTTGGCCGAGGGACAGGGGATTGATACGCAGTATTTT
J: TRBJ2-3
D: TRBD1
size: many
V: TRBV5-5

CDR3: CATSSLTTGELFF
DNA: TGTGCCACCAGTAGTTTGACCACCGGGGAGCTGTTTTTT
J: TRBJ2-2
D: -
size: many
V: TRBV24-1

CDR3: CASSLTTGRGEQFF
DNA: TGTGCCAGCAGCCTTACCACAGGGCGAGGGGAGCAGTTCTTC
J: TRBJ2-1
D: -
size: few
V: TRBV7-9

CDR3: CASGLPGQGNQPQHF
DNA: TGTGCTAGTGGTTTGCCTGGACAGGGCAATCAGCCCCAGCATTTT
J: TRBJ1-5
D: TRBD1
size: few
V: TRBV12-5

CDR3: CASSVDRSEAFF
DNA: TGTGCCAGCAGTGTAGACAGGAGTGAAGCTTTCTTT
J: TRBJ1-1
D: -
size: -
V: TRBV2

CDR3: CSVPFPAGEQFF
DNA: TGCAGCGTGCCCTTCCCTGCGGGGGAGCAGTTCTTC
J: TRBJ2-1
D: -
size: -
V: TRBV29-1

CDR3: CASSQYSGVFTEAFF
DNA: TGTGCCAGCAGCCAATATTCTGGCGTCTTCACTGAAGCTTTCTTT
J: TRBJ1-1
D: -
size: many
V: TRBV14

CDR3: CASSGPTVGTGELFF
DNA: TGTGCCAGCTCAGGTCCGACAGTGGGCACCGGGGAGCTGTTTTTT
J: TRBJ2-2
D: -
size: many
V: TRBV18

CDR3: CASSFLDDTQYF
DNA: TGTGCCAGCAGTTTTCTTGATGATACGCAGTATTTT
J: TRBJ2-3
D: -
size: many
V: TRBV27

CDR3: CAWSVLASEQFF
DNA: TGTGCCTGGAGTGTACTGGCCTCAGAGCAGTTCTTC
J: TRBJ2-1
D: -
size: -
V: TRBV30